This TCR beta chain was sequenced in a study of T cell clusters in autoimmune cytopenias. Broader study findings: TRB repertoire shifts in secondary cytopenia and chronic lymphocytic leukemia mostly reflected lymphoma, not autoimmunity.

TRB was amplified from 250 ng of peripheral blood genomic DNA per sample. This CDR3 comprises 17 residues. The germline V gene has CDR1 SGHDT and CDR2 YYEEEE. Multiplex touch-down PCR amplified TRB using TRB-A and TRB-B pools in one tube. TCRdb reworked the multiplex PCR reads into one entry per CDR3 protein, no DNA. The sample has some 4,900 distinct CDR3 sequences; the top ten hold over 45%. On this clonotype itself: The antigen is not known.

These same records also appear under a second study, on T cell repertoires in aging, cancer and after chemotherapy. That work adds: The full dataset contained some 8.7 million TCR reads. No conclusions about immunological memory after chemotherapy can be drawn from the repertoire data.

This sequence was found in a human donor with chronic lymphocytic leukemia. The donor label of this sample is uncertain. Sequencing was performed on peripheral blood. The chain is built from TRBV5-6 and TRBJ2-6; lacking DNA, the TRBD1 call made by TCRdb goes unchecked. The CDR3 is CASSLMGAKAGANVLTF.